A single sample is the source of the 29 T cell receptor beta chains below, sequenced in a study of siplizumab effects on memory and regulatory T cells. Assay used: immunoSEQ multiplex PCR; TCRdb lists only in-frame clones, some missing. The sample shows approximately 9,700 clones, around 40% of them seen only once. Their cognate antigens are unknown. Over a period of five to six days at 37 degrees C, the mixed lymphocyte reaction cells were cocultured. Input material: CFSE-low (dividing) CD8+ T cells sorted from an allogeneic mixed lymphocyte reaction. Every receptor here comes from a human donor in good health; the cells came from an allogeneic mixed lymphocyte reaction.

The gene calls are TRBV7-7 and TRBJ2-6, with unresolved D. Germline loops: CDR1 SSHAT, CDR2 FNYEAQ (reference sequence). Trimming left V 5 bases short and J 5 bases short, with 19 bases between. The CDR3 spans 17 residues. The CDR3 DNA reads TGTGCCAGCAGCATTTACTCGCCACAAAGTCGGGCCAACGTCCTGACTTTC. Protein sequence: CASSIYSPQSRANVLTF.

The chain has TRBV19 and TRBJ2-3; D is perhaps TRBD2 (6 bases). V lost 6 bases, J lost 7 bases, and 20 bases lay in between. Germline CDR1 LNHDA, CDR2 SQIVND (reference sequence). This CDR3 is 15 amino acids long. The CDR3 nucleotides are TGTGCCAGTAGACCTTTCGGGGACTCTTCCAATACGCAGTATTTT. Translating gives CASRPFGDSSNTQYF.

This clone was picked up a small number of times. The rearrangement uses TRBV9 and TRBJ2-1; 10 nucleotides align to TRBD1. Trimming cost V 0 bases and J 4 bases; bases outside gene matches: 4. Germline V gives CDR1 SGDLS, CDR2 YYNGEE. The CDR3 sequence is 16 residues long. The CDR3 DNA follows: TGTGCCAGCAGCGTAGATCGGACAGGGGGATACAATGAGCAGTTCTTC. This encodes CASSVDRTGGYNEQFF.

The chain links TRBV27 to TRBJ1-2; 8 nucleotides align to TRBD1. Germline V gene data show CDR1 as MNHEY and CDR2 as SMNVEV (reference sequence). V was pared by 4 bases and J by 4 bases, with 8 bases of the junction left unmatched. This CDR3 has 15 residues. The CDR3 sequence: CASSSPPQGAYGYTF. DNA of the CDR3: TGTGCCAGCAGTTCCCCTCCCCAGGGGGCCTATGGCTACACCTTC.

The table lists this clone with a few counts. The J gene is TRBJ2-7, the V gene TRBV19; TRBD1 aligns across 9 bases. The junction had 6 bases not matched to a gene; V was cut back by 3 bases and J by 6 bases. Germline V lookup: CDR1 LNHDA, CDR2 SQIVND (reference sequence). The CDR3 is 14 amino acids. The CDR3 protein is CASSMAGTGLEQYF. In nucleotides, the CDR3 is TGTGCCAGTAGTATGGCCGGGACAGGGCTCGAGCAGTACTTC.

This sequence joins TRBV9 and TRBJ1-1; D is unresolved. There are 13 residues in the CDR3. With 0 bases removed from V and 2 bases from J, the gap between germline ends came to 5 bases. Germline loops: CDR1 SGDLS, CDR2 YYNGEE. CDR3 amino acids: CASSVEGNTEAFF. The CDR3 DNA reads as TGTGCCAGCAGCGTAGAGGGCAACACTGAAGCTTTCTTT.

This chain connects TRBV7-2 to TRBJ2-7, with 10 nucleotides matching TRBD1. Trimming at V came to 0 bases and at J to 2 bases, leaving 7 bases not matched to a gene. This CDR3 has 17 residues. CDR1 is SGHTA and CDR2 is FQGNSA in the germline V gene. The CDR3 reads CASSLAEGTGDPYEQYF. The CDR3 DNA is TGTGCCAGCAGCTTAGCGGAGGGGACAGGGGACCCCTACGAGCAGTACTTC.

About this clone itself: One junction end does not reproduce the germline sequence, and a read error may be involved. The chain uses TRBV5-4 and TRBJ2-7; 9 bases match TRBD1. This CDR3 is built from 14 residues. Per the germline V gene, CDR1 is SGHNT and CDR2 is YYREEE (reference sequence). In nucleotides, the CDR3 is TGCGCCAGCAGCCATCCCGGGACAGGGAACGAGCAGTACTTC. Translated: CASSHPGTGNEQYF.

Judged by abundance, this clone is medium-sized. The rearrangement links TRBV9 to TRBJ2-2; D is unclear. Looked up from germline, CDR1 is SGDLS and CDR2 is YYNGEE. The CDR3 length is 15 residues. Trimming stripped 3 bases from V and 5 bases from J, with 14 bases between. CDR3: CASSAGSAPTGELFF. The CDR3, as DNA: TGTGCCAGCAGCGCGGGCTCCGCCCCGACCGGGGAGCTGTTTTTT.

The J gene is TRBJ2-3, the V gene TRBV7-9, with 7 nucleotides matching TRBD2. V lost 1 base to trimming and J lost 3 bases; unmatched junction nucleotides: 4. The CDR3 runs 15 residues. The V gene's germline CDR1 is SEHNR and CDR2 FQNEAQ (reference sequence). The CDR3 bases are TGTGCCAGCAGCTTAGTCATGGGGGGGACAGATACGCAGTATTTT. This sequence encodes CASSLVMGGTDTQYF.

The chain joins TRBV5-8 to TRBJ2-7; 13 bases line up with TRBD2. The germline CDR1 and CDR2 sequences are SGHTS and YDEGEE. With 6 bases clipped from V and 0 bases from J, the junction kept 9 bases outside the gene matches. This CDR3 is 17 amino acids long. The CDR3 DNA reads TGTGCCAGCACCCCGACTAGCGGGGGGCTCCCCTCCTACGAGCAGTACTTC. It specifies CASTPTSGGLPSYEQYF.

This sequence joins TRBV6-9 and TRBJ1-1; D is ambiguous. Trimming shortened V by 8 bases and J by 11 bases, and 12 bases separated the two germline ends. The CDR3 spans 10 residues. The germline V gene has CDR1 MNHGY and CDR2 SVAAGI. CDR3 sequence (DNA): TGTGCCAGCGGCCCGGACGATGCTTTCTTT. Translation: CASGPDDAFF.

The rearrangement joins TRBV27 to TRBJ1-5; 10 bases are shared with TRBD1. Germline trimming cut 8 bases from V and 7 bases from J; bases unmatched to any gene: 2. Germline loops: CDR1 MNHEY, CDR2 SMNVEV (reference sequence). This CDR3 has 12 amino acids. The CDR3: CASRDRGQPQHF. The CDR3, as DNA: TGTGCCAGCCGGGACAGGGGCCAGCCCCAGCATTTT.

This clone was seen a handful of times. The rearrangement links TRBV10-2 to TRBJ2-1; D gene ambiguous. The CDR3 is 14 amino acids. Germline CDR1 WSHSY, CDR2 SAAADI. V was clipped by 9 bases and J by 0 bases, with 12 bases between them. CDR3 region: CASRLLSSYNEQFF. The CDR3 region has the DNA TGCGCCAGTCGTTTGTTAAGCTCCTACAATGAGCAGTTCTTC.

V is TRBV7-9 and J is TRBJ2-1; D is ambiguous. Germline CDR1 is SEHNR and CDR2 is FQNEAQ (reference sequence). The CDR3 runs to 13 residues. The V end lost 3 bases, the J end lost 3 bases, and 6 bases lay between the germline ends. The CDR3 protein is CASSFLGYNEQFF. In DNA, the CDR3 is TGTGCCAGCAGCTTTTTGGGCTACAATGAGCAGTTCTTC.

The J gene is TRBJ2-2, the V gene TRBV11-2; 8 bases map to TRBD2. CDR1 and CDR2 from the germline V gene are SGHAT and FQNNGV. The CDR3 has 15 amino acids. J lost 6 bases, V lost 1 base, and 4 bases had no gene match. CDR3 coding DNA: TGTGCCAGCAGCTTAGCCGGGGGGGCCTCCGGGGAGCTGTTTTTT. Translation gives CASSLAGGASGELFF.

This clone was detected only a few times. The rearrangement links TRBV27 to TRBJ2-1, with TRBD2 as a possible D gene (5 bases). Trimming shortened V by 0 bases and J by 3 bases, and 12 bases separated the two germline ends. The germline V gene encodes CDR1 MNHEY and CDR2 SMNVEV (reference sequence). The CDR3 runs 16 residues. The CDR3 nucleotides are TGTGCCAGCAGTTTATCGCAGGCTAGCCTCTACAATGAGCAGTTCTTC. Translation: CASSLSQASLYNEQFF.

V is TRBV6-5 and J is TRBJ1-5; 8 positions match TRBD1. Per the germline V gene, CDR1 is MNHEY and CDR2 is SVGAGI. Trimming cost V 6 bases and J 6 bases; bases outside gene matches: 4. This CDR3 is built from 13 residues. CDR3 protein: CASSPGGGQPQHF. The CDR3, as DNA: TGTGCCAGCAGCCCAGGGGGCGGTCAGCCCCAGCATTTT.

This clone was seen a handful of times. The CDR3 DNA is TGTGCCAGCAGCTTAGGGTCGGGGGCGTACTGGTTCGACAGCACCGGGGAGCTGTTTTTT. Its translation: CASSLGSGAYWFDSTGELFF. The V gene is TRBV5-4, the J gene TRBJ2-2; D assignment may be TRBD1 or TRBD2 (6 bases each). The CDR3 sequence is 20 residues long. Germline V gene lookup returns CDR1 SGHNT and CDR2 YYREEE (reference sequence). Trimming pared 2 bases from V and 4 bases from J, leaving 27 bases between.

The V and J genes are TRBV4-1 and TRBJ2-7; TRBD1 matches 9 bases. V shed 1 base and J 3 bases; nucleotides not matched to a gene: 4. There are 15 residues in the CDR3. From germline, CDR1 is MGHRA and CDR2 YSYEKL. The CDR3 sequence is CASSQARTGVYEQYF. DNA for the CDR3: TGCGCCAGCAGCCAAGCAAGGACAGGGGTCTACGAGCAGTACTTC.

This clone occurred many times. V is TRBV9 and J is TRBJ1-3; D uncertain. Germline CDR1 reads SGDLS; CDR2 reads YYNGEE. The V end was cut by 3 bases, the J end by 4 bases, with 11 bases between. This CDR3 contains 14 residues. The CDR3 sequence: CASSGGPEGNTIYF. CDR3 DNA sequence: TGTGCCAGCAGCGGCGGGCCGGAAGGAAACACCATATATTTT.

In regard to this clone: A much larger clone lies a single base off, so this may be a read error. The chain combines TRBV13 with TRBJ1-2; perhaps TRBD1 as D (5 bases). The CDR3 sequence is 16 residues long. Trimming took 5 bases from V and 0 from J, leaving 16 bases between them. Germline V gene sequence: CDR1 PRHDT, CDR2 FYEKMQ (reference sequence). Here the CDR3 DNA reads TGTGCCAGCAGCCTTAGGTCTGAAGGGGCTAACTATGGCTACACCTTC. Residues: CASSLRSEGANYGYTF.

The J gene is TRBJ2-5, the V gene TRBV29-1; tentatively, D is TRBD2 (5 bases). Trimming removed 1 base from V and 5 bases from J, with 14 bases in between. The CDR3 has 14 residues. The V gene's germline CDR1 is SQVTM and CDR2 ANQGSEA. This CDR3 is CSVEGSGGEETQYF. In DNA form, the CDR3 reads TGCAGCGTTGAAGGGTCTGGAGGAGAGGAGACCCAGTACTTC.

This clone ranks as medium-sized. The rearrangement uses TRBV19 and TRBJ2-1; 14 bases are a match to TRBD2. V shed 5 bases and J 1 base; nucleotides not matched to a gene: 7. The CDR3 runs 18 residues. Germline CDR1 LNHDA, CDR2 SQIVND (reference sequence). In DNA, the CDR3 is TGTGCCAGTAGTTGGACTAGCGGGGGGCCAGGGTCCTACAATGAGCAGTTCTTC. Translation: CASSWTSGGPGSYNEQFF.

The chain links TRBV29-1 to TRBJ1-1, with 9 bases that match TRBD1. The CDR3 loop spans 13 amino acids. V shed 5 bases, J shed 5 bases, and the junction held 6 bases outside the gene matches. The germline V gene has CDR1 SQVTM and CDR2 ANQGSEA. CDR3 in amino acids: CSVKQGARTEAFF. CDR3 nucleotides: TGCAGCGTTAAACAGGGGGCGCGAACTGAAGCTTTCTTT.

The chain is built from TRBV9 and TRBJ2-1, with a possible D match to TRBD2 (5 bases). V was clipped by 1 base and J by 4 bases, with 12 bases between them. The CDR3 contains 15 residues. The germline CDR1 and CDR2 sequences are SGDLS and YYNGEE. The CDR3 reads CASSVSGIGYNEQFF. The CDR3 DNA is TGTGCCAGCAGCGTATCCGGGATAGGTTACAATGAGCAGTTCTTC.

This clone showed up just a few times. The V gene is TRBV5-4, the J gene TRBJ1-3, with D maybe TRBD1 (5 bases). The CDR3 covers 14 residues. Germline assignment: CDR1 SGHNT and CDR2 YYREEE (reference sequence). The V end lost 1 base, the J end lost 4 bases, and 9 bases lay between the germline ends. This CDR3 is CASSLTGSGNTIYF. CDR3 coding DNA: TGTGCCAGCAGCTTGACAGGTTCAGGAAACACCATATATTTT.

The chain combines TRBV13 with TRBJ2-6, with no clear D. Germline CDR1 PRHDT, CDR2 FYEKMQ (reference sequence). This CDR3 is built from 17 residues. Trimming left V 3 bases short and J 2 bases short, with 14 bases between. The CDR3 DNA reads TGTGCCAGCAGCTTGGCGGAGACCTCCGCTGGGGCCAACGTCCTGACTTTC. This gives the protein CASSLAETSAGANVLTF.

The V call is TRBV11-2, the J call TRBJ2-2, with a possible D match to TRBD1 (6 bases). V lost 5 bases to trimming and J lost 4 bases, with 14 bases between them. In germline, CDR1 is SGHAT, CDR2 FQNNGV. This CDR3 has 15 residues. For the CDR3, the DNA is TGTGCCAGCAGCGAAGAAGACAGGTCCACCGGGGAGCTGTTTTTT. Translated: CASSEEDRSTGELFF.